The T cell receptor beta chain described here comes from a study of blood T cell repertoires in COVID-19. Clones were read by immunoSEQ multiplex PCR, and TCRdb kept only the in-frame ones, dropping some. This table holds just over 60,000 clones, approximately 79% found once. CDR3 size: 15 residues. Germline V gene lookup returns CDR1 SGHTA and CDR2 FQGTGA. The V and J ends lost 5 bases and 2 bases respectively, with 10 bases between them. Sequencing was performed on peripheral blood. The sequence derives from a woman of 80 years or more with active or convalescent COVID-19. This chain links TRBV7-3 with TRBJ2-6; TRBD1 might be the D (6 bases). The CDR3 DNA is TGTGCCAGCAGCACGAACAGGGCTGGGGCCAACGTCCTGACTTTC. Translating gives CASSTNRAGANVLTF.